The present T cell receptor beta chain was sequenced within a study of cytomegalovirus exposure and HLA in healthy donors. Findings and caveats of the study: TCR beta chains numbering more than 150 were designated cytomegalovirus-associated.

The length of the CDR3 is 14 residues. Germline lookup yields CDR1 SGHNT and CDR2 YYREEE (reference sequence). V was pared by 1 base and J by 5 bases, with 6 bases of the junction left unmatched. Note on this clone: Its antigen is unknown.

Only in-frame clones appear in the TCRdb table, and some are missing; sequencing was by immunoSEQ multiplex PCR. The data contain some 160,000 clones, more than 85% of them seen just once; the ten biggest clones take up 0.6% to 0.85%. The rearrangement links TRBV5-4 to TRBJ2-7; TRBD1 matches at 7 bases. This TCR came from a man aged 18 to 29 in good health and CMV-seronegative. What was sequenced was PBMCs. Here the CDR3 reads CASSLTIDRDEQYF. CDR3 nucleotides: TGTGCCAGCAGCTTGACCATAGACAGGGACGAGCAGTACTTC.